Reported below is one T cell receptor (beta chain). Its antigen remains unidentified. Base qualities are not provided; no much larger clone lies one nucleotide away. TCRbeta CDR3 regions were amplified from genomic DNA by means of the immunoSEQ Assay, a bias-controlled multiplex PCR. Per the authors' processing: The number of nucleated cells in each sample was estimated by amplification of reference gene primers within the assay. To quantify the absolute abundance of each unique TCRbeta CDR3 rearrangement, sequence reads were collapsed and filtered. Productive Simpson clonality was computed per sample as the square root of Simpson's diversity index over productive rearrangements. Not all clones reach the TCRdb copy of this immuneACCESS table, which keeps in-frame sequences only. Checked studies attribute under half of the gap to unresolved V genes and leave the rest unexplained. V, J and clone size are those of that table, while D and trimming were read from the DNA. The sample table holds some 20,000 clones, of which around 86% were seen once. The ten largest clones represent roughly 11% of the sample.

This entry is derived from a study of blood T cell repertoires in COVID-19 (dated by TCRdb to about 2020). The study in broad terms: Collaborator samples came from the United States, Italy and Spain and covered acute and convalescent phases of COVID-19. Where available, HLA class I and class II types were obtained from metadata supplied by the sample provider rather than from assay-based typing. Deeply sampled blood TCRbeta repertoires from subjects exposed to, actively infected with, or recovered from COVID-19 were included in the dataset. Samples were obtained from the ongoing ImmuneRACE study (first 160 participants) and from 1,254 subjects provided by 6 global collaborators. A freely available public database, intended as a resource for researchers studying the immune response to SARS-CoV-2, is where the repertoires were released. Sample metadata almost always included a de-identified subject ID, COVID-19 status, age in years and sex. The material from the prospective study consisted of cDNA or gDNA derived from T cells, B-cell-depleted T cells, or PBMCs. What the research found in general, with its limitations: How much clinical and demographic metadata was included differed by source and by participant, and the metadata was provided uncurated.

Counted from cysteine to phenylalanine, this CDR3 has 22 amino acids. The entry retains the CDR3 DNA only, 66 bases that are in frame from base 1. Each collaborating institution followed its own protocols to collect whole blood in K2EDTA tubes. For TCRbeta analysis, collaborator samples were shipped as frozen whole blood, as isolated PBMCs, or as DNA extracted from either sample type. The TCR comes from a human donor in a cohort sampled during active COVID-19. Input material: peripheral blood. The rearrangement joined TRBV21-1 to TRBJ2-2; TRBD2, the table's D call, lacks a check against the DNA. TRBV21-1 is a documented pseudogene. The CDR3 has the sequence CASSAGLAGAGSLGLLTGELFF. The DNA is TGTGCCAGCAGCGCGGGACTAGCGGGAGCAGGGTCCCTGGGTTTATTAACCGGGGAGCTGTTTTTT.